The rows below give T cell receptor beta chains drawn from one sample of a study of brain T cells in children with intractable seizures. Sequenced by immunoSEQ multiplex PCR; TCRdb stores in-frame clones only, minus some. The data show 110,000 or so clones, approximately 94% seen once. The specimen was peripheral blood, collected at surgery. These receptors all come from a boy under two years old with hemimegalencephaly and intractable seizures. Both conserved end residues are part of each CDR3. The order of the fields is D gene, clone size, J gene, CDR3 length, V gene, CDR3 protein, CDR3 DNA. D genes are given only for firm matches. Clone size is stated in some rows and not others, as once, few, many or a class when expanded.

TRBD1	-	TRBJ1-2	13	TRBV12-3/TRBV12-4	CASSLHRGSGYTF	TGTGCCAGCAGTCTTCACAGGGGGAGTGGCTACACCTTC
TRBD1	-	TRBJ2-2	15	TRBV30	CAWSTGQGGVGELFF	TGTGCCTGGAGCACAGGACAGGGGGGGGTCGGGGAGCTGTTTTTT
TRBD1	-	TRBJ1-1	13	TRBV12-3/TRBV12-4	CASSPGGSTEAFF	TGTGCCAGCAGCCCAGGGGGCAGCACTGAAGCTTTCTTT
TRBD2	-	TRBJ2-7	13	TRBV12-5	CASGLAGGFEQYF	TGTGCTAGTGGCTTAGCGGGAGGGTTCGAGCAGTACTTC
-	-	TRBJ2-2	18	TRBV4-3	CASSQDLMGGGWDGELFF	TGCGCCAGCAGCCAAGATCTGATGGGGGGCGGTTGGGACGGGGAGCTGTTTTTT
-	-	TRBJ2-3	11	TRBV18	CASSPSDTQYF	TGTGCCAGCTCACCATCCGATACGCAGTATTTT
-	-	TRBJ2-4	16	TRBV11-3	CASSRSNGKHGNIQYF	TGTGCCAGCAGCCGCTCAAACGGGAAACATGGAAACATTCAGTACTTC
-	-	TRBJ2-2	14	TRBV28	CASSLSGWAGELFF	TGTGCCAGCAGTTTGTCGGGGTGGGCCGGGGAGCTGTTTTTT
TRBD2	-	TRBJ2-7	14	TRBV11-2	CASSLGLAGYEQYF	TGTGCCAGCAGCTTAGGACTAGCGGGTTACGAGCAGTACTTC
-	-	TRBJ2-7	20	TRBV4-2	CASSQDLGGRPSTNPYEQYF	TGTGCCAGCAGCCAAGATTTAGGAGGGAGGCCTTCAACGAATCCCTACGAGCAGTACTTC
-	few	TRBJ2-2	15	TRBV6-6	CASSYRSKSPGELFF	TGTGCCAGCAGTTACCGCTCTAAGTCGCCCGGGGAGCTGTTTTTT
-	few	TRBJ1-1	13	TRBV4-1	CASSPRLNTEAFF	TGCGCCAGCAGCCCAAGATTGAACACTGAAGCTTTCTTT
-	-	TRBJ1-2	15	TRBV19	CASRTQIRGSYGYTF	TGTGCCAGTAGAACACAAATCAGGGGATCCTATGGCTACACCTTC
-	-	TRBJ1-5	14	TRBV28	CASSPLTSGQPQHF	TGTGCCAGCAGTCCCCTCACCTCAGGTCAGCCCCAGCATTTT
-	-	TRBJ2-1	12	TRBV6-2/TRBV6-3	CASSYSYNEQFF	TGTGCCAGCAGTTACTCCTACAATGAGCAGTTCTTC
-	-	TRBJ1-2	11	TRBV19	CASRLEYGYTF	TGTGCCAGTAGGCTGGAATATGGCTACACCTTC
-	-	TRBJ2-2	15	TRBV24-1	CATSEYLANTGELFF	TGTGCCACCAGTGAATACCTCGCGAACACCGGGGAGCTGTTTTTT
-	-	TRBJ2-5	11	TRBV5-1	CASSLEETQYF	TGCGCCAGCAGCTTGGAAGAGACCCAGTACTTC
TRBD1	-	TRBJ2-5	17	TRBV9	CASSVDMTGGLKETQYF	TGTGCCAGCAGCGTAGATATGACAGGGGGCCTCAAAGAGACCCAGTACTTC
-	-	TRBJ2-1	12	TRBV5-1	CASSRLGTEQFF	TGCGCCAGCAGCCGCCTTGGAACTGAGCAGTTCTTC
-	-	TRBJ2-7	11	TRBV6-5	CASSYLYEQYF	TGTGCCAGCAGTTACCTTTACGAGCAGTACTTC
-	-	TRBJ1-1	14	TRBV19	CASSIGGTGPKAFF	TGTGCCAGTAGTATAGGCGGTACAGGGCCGAAAGCTTTCTTT
TRBD2	once	TRBJ2-7	15	TRBV6-5	CASSYRPSGVYEQYF	TGTGCCAGCAGTTATCGACCTAGCGGGGTCTACGAGCAGTACTTC
TRBD2	-	TRBJ2-7	17	TRBV18	CASSPLSAGGVLREQYF	TGTGCCAGCTCACCACTCTCGGCGGGGGGGGTCCTACGCGAGCAGTACTTC
-	-	TRBJ2-7	13	TRBV28	CASSHSYSYEQYF	TGTGCCAGCAGTCACTCTTACTCCTACGAGCAGTACTTC
TRBD2	-	TRBJ2-3	17	TRBV4-3	CASSQEPIAGVLNTQYF	TGCGCCAGCAGCCAAGAACCCATAGCGGGAGTCTTAAATACGCAGTATTTT
-	-	TRBJ1-4	13	TRBV28	CASGHTTNEKLFF	TGTGCCAGCGGGCATACAACTAATGAAAAACTGTTTTTT
-	once	TRBJ2-3	11	TRBV11-3	CASSFSYTQYF	TGTGCCAGCAGCTTCAGCTATACGCAGTATTTT
-	-	TRBJ2-1	16	TRBV18	CASSPYGLSSYNEQFF	TGTGCCAGCTCCCCGTATGGTTTAAGCTCCTACAATGAGCAGTTCTTC
TRBD2	-	TRBJ2-3	17	TRBV28	CASKKREARVGADTQYF	TGTGCCAGCAAAAAGCGGGAGGCGCGAGTTGGAGCAGATACGCAGTATTTT
-	-	TRBJ2-7	13	TRBV27	CASGKTGGGEQYF	TGTGCCAGCGGAAAGACAGGTGGAGGCGAGCAGTACTTC
-	-	TRBJ2-5	14	TRBV11-3	CASSLIRVEETQYF	TGTGCCAGCAGCTTAATCAGGGTTGAGGAGACCCAGTACTTC
TRBD1	-	TRBJ2-7	15	TRBV5-5	CASSSTGQRPYEQYF	TGTGCCAGCAGCTCCACGGGACAGAGACCCTACGAGCAGTACTTC
-	-	TRBJ2-1	17	TRBV15	CATSRDPSDYSYNEQFF	TGTGCCACCAGCAGAGACCCTAGCGACTACTCCTACAATGAGCAGTTCTTC
TRBD1	-	TRBJ2-5	15	TRBV7-8	CASSPGTGYQETQYF	TGTGCCAGCAGCCCCGGGACAGGGTACCAAGAGACCCAGTACTTC
TRBD1	-	TRBJ1-1	17	TRBV5-1	CASSSEDRGTWGTEAFF	TGCGCCAGCAGCTCGGAGGACAGGGGAACCTGGGGCACTGAAGCTTTCTTT
-	-	TRBJ1-6	19	TRBV7-3	CASSLNLGIRRQDNSPLHF	TGTGCCAGCAGCTTAAATTTAGGGATCCGGCGACAGGATAATTCACCCCTCCACTTT
-	-	TRBJ2-6	14	TRBV6-1	CASSPSSGANVLTF	TGTGCCAGCAGTCCTTCTAGTGGGGCCAACGTCCTGACTTTC
-	-	TRBJ2-1	14	TRBV15	CATSRYEFLNEQFF	TGTGCCACCAGCAGATATGAATTCCTCAATGAGCAGTTCTTC
-	-	TRBJ2-3	13	TRBV5-1	CASSWGFTDTQYF	TGCGCCAGCAGCTGGGGCTTCACAGATACGCAGTATTTT
-	-	TRBJ1-1	13	TRBV6-1	CASSETLNTEAFF	TGTGCCAGCAGTGAGACCTTGAACACTGAAGCTTTCTTT
-	-	TRBJ1-3	16	TRBV28	CASSFPLGGRGNTIYF	TGTGCCAGCAGTTTCCCGTTGGGAGGGCGGGGAAACACCATATATTTT
-	few	TRBJ1-1	13	TRBV7-9	CASSLVVSTEAFF	TGTGCCAGCAGCTTAGTAGTTTCCACTGAAGCTTTCTTT
-	-	TRBJ2-3	16	TRBV27	CASSRWGGRGENTQYF	TGTGCCAGCAGTCGGTGGGGTGGCAGGGGGGAAAATACGCAGTATTTT
-	-	TRBJ1-3	13	TRBV2	CASSEANGNTIYF	TGTGCCAGCAGTGAAGCCAACGGAAACACCATATATTTT
-	-	TRBJ2-5	16	TRBV5-6	CASSGETRRVQETQYF	TGTGCCAGCAGCGGTGAGACTAGAAGGGTACAAGAGACCCAGTACTTC
-	-	TRBJ2-5	11	TRBV6-5	CAREQLETQYF	TGTGCCAGGGAGCAGCTAGAGACCCAGTACTTC
TRBD2	-	TRBJ2-3	12	TRBV19	CASSKPAGTQYF	TGTGCCAGTAGTAAACCAGCGGGGACGCAGTATTTT
-	-	TRBJ2-3	15	TRBV4-1	CASSQAPGAEDTQYF	TGCGCCAGCAGCCAAGCCCCAGGGGCGGAAGATACGCAGTATTTT
TRBD2	-	TRBJ2-1	16	TRBV28	CASSSQGLAGRNEQFF	TGTGCCAGCAGTTCTCAGGGACTAGCGGGAAGGAATGAGCAGTTCTTC
-	-	TRBJ1-2	14	TRBV19	CASSPQAKKGGYTF	TGTGCCAGTAGTCCACAGGCAAAGAAAGGGGGCTACACCTTC
-	once	TRBJ1-6	16	TRBV24-1	CATSLSTSSYNSPLHF	TGTGCCACCAGCCTATCAACAAGCTCCTATAATTCACCCCTCCACTTT
-	-	TRBJ1-6	15	TRBV5-1	CASSLAGRPNSPLHF	TGCGCCAGCAGCTTGGCGGGACGGCCCAATTCACCCCTCCACTTT
TRBD2	-	TRBJ2-3	15	TRBV6-6	CASSTGTSLADTQYF	TGTGCCAGCAGTACCGGGACTAGCTTGGCAGATACGCAGTATTTT
-	-	TRBJ2-5	13	TRBV27	CASRQDLQETQYF	TGTGCCAGCAGGCAGGACCTCCAAGAGACCCAGTACTTC
-	-	TRBJ2-2	17	TRBV11-3	CASSVPLSGQNTGELFF	TGTGCCAGCAGCGTCCCCTTGAGCGGGCAGAACACCGGGGAGCTGTTTTTT
-	-	TRBJ2-5	14	TRBV18	CASSPYRDQETQYF	TGTGCCAGCTCACCCTACAGGGACCAAGAGACCCAGTACTTC
-	-	TRBJ2-2	16	TRBV4-3	CASSQGGRGSTGELFF	TGCGCCAGCAGCCAAGGAGGGCGGGGATCCACCGGGGAGCTGTTTTTT
-	-	TRBJ1-1	16	TRBV11-3	CASSLGGAALGTEAFF	TGTGCCAGCAGCTTAGGAGGGGCCGCCCTCGGCACTGAAGCTTTCTTT
TRBD1	-	TRBJ1-2	14	TRBV28	CASRKGQGEVGRTF	TGTGCCAGCAGGAAAGGACAGGGGGAGGTTGGGCGGACCTTC